The present T cell receptor (beta chain) was sequenced within a study of blood T cell repertoires in COVID-19. About the research overall: COVID-19 samples from acute and convalescent phases originated in the United States, Italy and Spain. Sources were T cells, B-cell-depleted T cells, or PBMCs; the material itself was cDNA or gDNA.

The CDR3 sequence is 14 residues long. With 5 bases clipped from V and 0 bases from J, the junction kept 3 bases outside the gene matches. The germline CDR1 and CDR2 sequences are SGHVS and FQNEAQ. How the authors handled the data: Amplification from reference gene primers served as the basis for estimated nucleated cell counts. The assay was immunoSEQ multiplex PCR, and TCRdb's table has in-frame clones only and misses some. The DNA was the basis for D and trimming; V, J and clone size are from that table. This table has under 45,000 clones, 65% to 90% appearing once. Source material: peripheral blood. J is TRBJ2-5 and V is TRBV7-8; TRBD1 matches 7 bases. The TCR sequence derives from a man aged 35 to 55 with active COVID-19. The CDR3 DNA is TGTGCCAGCAGCACGGACAGGAACCAAGAGACCCAGTACTTC. Encoded protein: CASSTDRNQETQYF.